Below are 11 T cell receptor beta chains sequenced from a single sample in a study of T cell responses to AZD1222 COVID-19 vaccine. Generated by immunoSEQ multiplex PCR, the TCRdb table keeps only in-frame clones and is missing some. The data contain about 110,000 clones, around 90% of them singletons. The source material was peripheral blood, sampled on day 0 of AZD1222 vaccination. The receptors originated from an adult in good health.

Turning to this clone: Other nucleotide sequences from this sample produce the same CDR3. The gene calls are TRBV19 and TRBJ1-2; D is uncertain. The V gene lost 3 bases and the J gene lost 5 bases, with 13 bases spanning the gap. Germline V gene lookup returns CDR1 LNHDA and CDR2 SQIVND (reference sequence). The CDR3 runs 14 residues. CDR3 loop: CASSIRGSGYGYTF. CDR3 nucleotides: TGTGCCAGTAGTATTCGAGGGAGTGGGTATGGCTACACCTTC. The variable domain in full, with the rest retrieved from reference TRBV19 and TRBJ1-2, is DGGITQSPKYLFRKEGQNVTLSCEQNLNHDAMYWYRQDPGQGLRLIYYSQIVNDFQKGDIAEGYSVSREKKESFPLTVTSAQKNPTAFYLCASSIRGSGYGYTFGSGTRLTVV.

The table lists this clone with a count of one. The chain is built from TRBV7-8 and TRBJ1-6; D is perhaps TRBD1 (5 bases). The CDR3 contains 16 residues. Germline loops: CDR1 SGHVS, CDR2 FQNEAQ. The V and J ends lost 5 bases and 8 bases respectively, with 19 bases between them. CDR3 coding DNA: TGTGCCAGCAGCCCCGGGACGCAGCCTGTTCATTCACCCCTCCACTTT. It specifies CASSPGTQPVHSPLHF.

The chain combines TRBV10-3 with TRBJ2-7, with TRBD1 matching over 7 bases. Germline trimming cut 11 bases from V and 1 base from J; bases unmatched to any gene: 11. The CDR3 has 14 residues. Germline CDR1 ENHRY, CDR2 SYGVKD. CDR3 sequence: CAAQGRGGSYEQYF. As DNA, the CDR3 is TGTGCCGCACAGGGGCGAGGTGGGTCCTACGAGCAGTACTTC.

The chain combines TRBV6-5 with TRBJ2-3, with D possibly TRBD2 on 7 matching bases. The CDR3 consists of 16 residues. V gave up 2 bases and J gave up 0 bases, with 12 bases separating them. Germline V gene sequence: CDR1 MNHEY, CDR2 SVGAGI. CDR3 in DNA: TGTGCCAGCAGTTACGGGGGGGCGACTAGCACAGATACGCAGTATTTT. Its protein product is CASSYGGATSTDTQYF.

This chain connects TRBV28 to TRBJ1-2; TRBD1 agrees at 7 bases. The V gene's germline CDR1 is MDHEN and CDR2 SYDVKM. V was clipped by 1 base and J by 3 bases; unmatched bases: 14. The CDR3 contains 18 residues. The CDR3 DNA reads TGTGCCAGCAGTTTATCCGCCTTACTCGGACAGGCCTACTATGGCTACACCTTC. Encoded protein: CASSLSALLGQAYYGYTF.

The table lists this clone with a count of one. This chain joins TRBV30 and TRBJ2-1, with TRBD2 as a possible D gene (6 bases). CDR1 and CDR2 (germline): GTSNPN, SVGIG (reference sequence). The CDR3 consists of 14 residues. V lost 2 bases and J lost 3, with 11 bases in between. CDR3: CAWSSIAVYNEQFF. CDR3 sequence (DNA): TGTGCCTGGAGTTCGATAGCGGTCTACAATGAGCAGTTCTTC.

The CDR3 coding sequence is TGTGCCAGCAGCCCCGGGGGGGCGAGAGATACGCAGTATTTT. This sequence encodes CASSPGGARDTQYF. The chain uses TRBV11-3 and TRBJ2-3, with TRBD2 matching over 8 bases. The CDR3 is 14 amino acids. Germline trimming cut 5 bases from V and 5 bases from J; bases unmatched to any gene: 6. Germline CDR1 is SGHNT and CDR2 is YENEEA. Supplemented by reference TRBV11-3 and TRBJ2-3, the full variable domain reads EAGVVQSPRYKIIEKKQPVAFWCNPISGHNTLYWYLQNLGQGPELLIRYENEEAVDDSQLPKDRFSAERLKGVDSTLKIQPAELGDSAVYLCASSPGGARDTQYFGPGTRLTVL.

The chain couples TRBV7-9 to TRBJ1-2; 9 bases match TRBD1. This CDR3 spans 14 amino acids. Losses at the gene ends were 2 bases for V and 6 bases for J; bases not matched to a gene: 4. Germline V lookup: CDR1 SEHNR, CDR2 FQNEAQ (reference sequence). The CDR3 sequence: CASSLSGTGHGYTF. CDR3 DNA sequence: TGTGCCAGCAGCTTATCCGGGACAGGGCATGGCTACACCTTC.

This chain links TRBV2 with TRBJ2-5; D might be TRBD2 (6 bases). The V end was cut by 3 bases, the J end by 5 bases, with 13 bases between. Germline values: CDR1 SNHLY, CDR2 FYNNEI. The CDR3 consists of 14 residues. The CDR3: CASSDLGGSETQYF. The CDR3 DNA sequence: TGTGCCAGCAGTGATCTGGGGGGATCTGAGACCCAGTACTTC.

The CDR3 sequence: CASSPGQLNTGELFF. CDR3 bases: TGTGCCAGCAGTCCGGGACAGCTTAACACCGGGGAGCTGTTTTTT. The genes are TRBV2 and TRBJ2-2; 7 nucleotides line up with TRBD1. The J segment lost 2 bases and the V segment lost 5 bases, leaving 5 bases of the junction unmatched. Germline loops: CDR1 SNHLY, CDR2 FYNNEI. CDR3 length: 15 residues.

This clone was counted between two and nine times. This chain links TRBV19 with TRBJ1-1; D unclear. CDR3 length: 14 residues. Trimming stripped 1 base from V and 4 bases from J, with 10 bases between. The germline CDR1 and CDR2 sequences are LNHDA and SQIVND (reference sequence). The CDR3 region is CASSIGRDPTEAFF. The DNA of the CDR3 is TGTGCCAGTAGTATAGGTCGGGATCCCACTGAAGCTTTCTTT. Drawing the rest from reference TRBV19 and TRBJ1-1, the complete variable domain is DGGITQSPKYLFRKEGQNVTLSCEQNLNHDAMYWYRQDPGQGLRLIYYSQIVNDFQKGDIAEGYSVSREKKESFPLTVTSAQKNPTAFYLCASSIGRDPTEAFFGQGTRLTVV.